The clone carrying this T cell receptor (beta chain) was recorded a few times. Its antigen is unidentified. The use of a sample-barcoded 5' primer and a J-beta primer mix characterized a second PCR of about 7 to 12 cycles. One entry per CDR3 protein, called by TCRdb with MiXCR from the 5' RACE reads. The sample records 600,000 to 1,000,000 distinct CDR3 sequences, 55% to 75% being singletons. This record belongs to a study of blood T cells in healthy people across ages. Findings of the study overall: Researchers deemed the diversity estimates from one million T cells underestimates. The recorded TCR beta diversity per million T cells decreased in a roughly linear manner with age.

V dropped 6 bases and J dropped 5 bases, with 16 bases sitting between them. The germline CDR1 and CDR2 sequences are DFQATT and SNEGSKA (reference sequence). The length of the CDR3 is 13 residues. Every sample yielded at least 7 million isolated PBMCs. Sequencing was performed on blood. The J gene is TRBJ2-5, the V gene TRBV20-1; D may be TRBD1 (6 bases). This clonotype was obtained from a young man in good health. CDR3 nucleotides: TGCAGTGCCCAGGGGTCACGCCGGGAGACCCAGTACTTC. It specifies CSAQGSRRETQYF.